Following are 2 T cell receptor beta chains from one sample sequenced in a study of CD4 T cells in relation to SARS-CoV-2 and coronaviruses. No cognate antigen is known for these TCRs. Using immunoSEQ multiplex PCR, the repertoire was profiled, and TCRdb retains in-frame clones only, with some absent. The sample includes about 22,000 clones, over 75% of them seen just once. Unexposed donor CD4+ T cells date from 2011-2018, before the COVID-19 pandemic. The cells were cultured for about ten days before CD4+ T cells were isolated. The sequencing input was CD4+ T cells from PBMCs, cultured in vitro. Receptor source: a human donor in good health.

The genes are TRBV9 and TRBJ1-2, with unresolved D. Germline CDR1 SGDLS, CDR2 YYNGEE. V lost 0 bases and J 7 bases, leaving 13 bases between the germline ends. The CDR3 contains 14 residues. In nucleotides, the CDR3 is TGTGCCAGCAGCGTAGCGGAGGGATTCGGTGGCTACACCTTC. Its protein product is CASSVAEGFGGYTF. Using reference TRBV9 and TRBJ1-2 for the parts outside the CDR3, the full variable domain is DSGVTQTPKHLITATGQRVTLRCSPRSGDLSVYWYQQSLDQGLQFLIQYYNGEERAKGNILERFSAQQFPDLHSELNLSSLELGDSALYFCASSVAEGFGGYTFGSGTRLTVV.

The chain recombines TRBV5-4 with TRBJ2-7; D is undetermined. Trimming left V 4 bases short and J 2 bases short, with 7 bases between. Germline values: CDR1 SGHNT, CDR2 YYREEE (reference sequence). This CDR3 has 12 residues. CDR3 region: CASSPGTYEQYF. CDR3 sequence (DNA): TGTGCCAGCAGCCCTGGGACCTACGAGCAGTACTTC.